The 6 T cell receptor beta chains given below trace back to one sample, sequenced in a study of Graves' ophthalmopathy and Graves' hyperthyroidism. As the template, RNA transcripts were used to amplify TCR beta CDR3 regions. Scientists carried out first-round RT-PCR using HTBI primers and then a second-round multiplex PCR. Via MiXCR, TCRdb re-called the multiplex PCR reads, giving one row per CDR3 protein. Found here are fewer than 400,000 distinct CDR3 sequences, around 17% of them singletons; the top ten hold around 1.6%. The sequenced material came from peripheral blood. These receptor sequences come from a woman under 30 with Graves' ophthalmopathy.

The chain combines TRBV28 with TRBJ2-7; either TRBD1 or TRBD2 may supply D (5 bases each). The CDR3 runs 15 residues. Germline V CDR1 and CDR2: MDHEN, SYDVKM. Trimming pared 6 bases from V and 3 bases from J, leaving 18 bases between. The CDR3 loop is CASSPSGTYHYEQYF. CDR3 DNA sequence: TGTGCCAGCAGCCCTTCCGGGACCTACCACTACGAGCAGTACTTC.

This clonotype was detected many times. V gene TRBV6-1 combines with J gene TRBJ2-7, with D possibly being TRBD2 (6 bases). This CDR3 is 14 amino acids long. V was cut by 3 bases and J by 4 bases, with 13 bases left in between. CDR1 MNHNS and CDR2 SASEGT come from the germline V gene. In DNA form, the CDR3 reads TGTGCCAGCAGTGAGTTTTGGGGACTTTACGAGCAGTACTTC. It codes for CASSEFWGLYEQYF.

This clonotype was counted ten times or more. One end of the junction is discordant with germline, which a read error may explain. The chain carries TRBV18 and TRBJ2-7, with D possibly called TRBD1 or TRBD2 (5 bases each). There are 12 residues in the CDR3. The germline CDR1 and CDR2 sequences are KGHSH and LQKENI. The CDR3: CAGSPLGTLMYF. CDR3 DNA sequence: TGTGCCGGCTCACCACTGGGGACCCTAATGTACTTC.

This clonotype was counted many times. The gene calls are TRBV28 and TRBJ2-7; TRBD2 is a possible D gene (5 bases). In germline, CDR1 is MDHEN, CDR2 SYDVKM. The length of the CDR3 is 13 residues. V was cut by 3 bases and J by 6 bases, with 12 bases left in between. The CDR3: CASSLGIRGEQYF. In DNA form, the CDR3 reads TGTGCCAGCAGTTTGGGCATCCGGGGCGAGCAGTACTTC.

At least ten counts were recorded for this clonotype. This chain connects TRBV12-3 or TRBV12-4 to TRBJ1-6, with 11 bases matching TRBD1. CDR3 length: 16 amino acids. Germline trimming cut 6 bases from V and 10 bases from J; bases unmatched to any gene: 11. The CDR3 loop reads CASRQPGQGVGSPLHF. The CDR3 DNA sequence: TGTGCCAGCAGACAACCGGGACAGGGGGTGGGATCACCCCTCCACTTT.

This clonotype was observed at least ten times. The rearrangement uses TRBV4-1 and TRBJ2-7; D not resolved. CDR3 size: 13 residues. The germline gives CDR1 MGHRA, CDR2 YSYEKL. The V and J ends lost 6 bases and 3 bases respectively, with 12 bases between them. Here the CDR3 reads CASRSTRNYEQYF. CDR3 sequence (DNA): TGCGCCAGCAGGTCGACAAGGAACTACGAGCAGTACTTC.